The rows below give T cell receptor beta chains drawn from one sample of a study of OX40 agonist ivuxolimab in advanced cancers. The protocol was immunoSEQ multiplex PCR, while the TCRdb copy is restricted to in-frame clones and leaves out a portion. Here the sample spans approximately 17,000 clones, just under 85% being singletons. Sequencing was performed on CD4+ or CD8+ T cells sorted from blood, taken in a trial of the OX40 agonist ivuxolimab. The receptors were sampled from an adult with an advanced solid tumor such as melanoma, head and neck, liver or kidney cancer. Both conserved end residues are part of each CDR3. The order of the fields is CDR3 DNA, CDR3 protein, J gene, V gene, clone size, D gene. D genes are given only for firm matches. Rows give clone size only sometimes, using once, few, many, or a class for an expanded clone.

TGTGCCAGCAGTTACGGGAGCGGGGGGCGTGGGGATACGCAGTATTTT	CASSYGSGGRGDTQYF	TRBJ2-3	TRBV6-5	-	TRBD2
TGTGCCAGCAGCCTCTTTACAGGGTTCGAGCAGTACTTC	CASSLFTGFEQYF	TRBJ2-7	TRBV14	-	-
TGTGCCAGCAGCCCCTCAGCGGGCGGCTCCTACGAGCAGTACTTC	CASSPSAGGSYEQYF	TRBJ2-7	TRBV5-4	-	-
TGTGCCATCAGGGACAGAGACACAGATACGCAGTATTTT	CAIRDRDTDTQYF	TRBJ2-3	TRBV10-3	-	-
TGTGCCAGCAGTTTATCGGCGCCGGGTTTAGCCCACAATGAGCAGTTCTTC	CASSLSAPGLAHNEQFF	TRBJ2-1	TRBV27	-	-
TGTGCCTGGAGTGTGGCTAGCGGTATCACCGGGGAGCTGTTTTTT	CAWSVASGITGELFF	TRBJ2-2	TRBV30	-	TRBD2
TGTGCCAGCAGCTTAGGGACAATCTACGAGCAGTACTTC	CASSLGTIYEQYF	TRBJ2-7	TRBV11-2	-	-
TGTGCCAGCAGGCCGGCTTTAAGTGTTGATCCGTTCTTC	CASRPALSVDPFF	TRBJ2-1	TRBV11-2	-	-
TGTGCCAGCAGTTTATCGCAGGGTTCGTACGAGCAGTACTTC	CASSLSQGSYEQYF	TRBJ2-7	TRBV27	-	-
TGTGCCAGTAGTATAGGCCACGGAACCGGCGGTGGCTACACCTTC	CASSIGHGTGGGYTF	TRBJ1-2	TRBV19	few	-
TGTGCCAGCAGGCAATTCGTGTCTGGACAGCAAGAGACCCAGTACTTC	CASRQFVSGQQETQYF	TRBJ2-5	TRBV6-6	-	-
TGTGCCAGCAGCTACTCAGGGGGCGGCGCTGAAGCTTTCTTT	CASSYSGGGAEAFF	TRBJ1-1	TRBV5-4	-	TRBD1
TGTGCCATCGCTCGGGACTACTACGAGCAGTACTTC	CAIARDYYEQYF	TRBJ2-7	TRBV10-3	-	TRBD2
TGTGCCAGCAGCTCCCCGGGACAGGGGGCGGGTGAGCAGTTCTTC	CASSSPGQGAGEQFF	TRBJ2-1	TRBV7-2	few	TRBD1
TGTGCCATCAGCCAGGGGACTACTTCCTATGGCTACACCTTC	CAISQGTTSYGYTF	TRBJ1-2	TRBV10-3	-	-
TGTGCCAGCAGCTCCGTAGCGGGACGGGCTCCCGTTAGCACAGATACGCAGTATTTT	CASSSVAGRAPVSTDTQYF	TRBJ2-3	TRBV11-2	-	TRBD2
TGTGCCAGCAGTGAAGGGTCGGGACACTTTCTACACGAGCAGTACTTC	CASSEGSGHFLHEQYF	TRBJ2-7	TRBV2	-	-
TGTGCCAGCAGCGATGGGACAGGCCCTTTCGAGCAGTACTTC	CASSDGTGPFEQYF	TRBJ2-7	TRBV9	-	TRBD1
TGTGCCAGCAGTCTCCAGGGCCCCAATCAGCCCCAGCATTTT	CASSLQGPNQPQHF	TRBJ1-5	TRBV27	-	-
TGTGCCAGCAGCTTGGCGGTTACGAACACCGGGGAGCTGTTTTTT	CASSLAVTNTGELFF	TRBJ2-2	TRBV5-4	-	-
TGCGCCAGCAGCCAAGATCCGGGACAGGGCAGCAATCAGCCCCAGCATTTT	CASSQDPGQGSNQPQHF	TRBJ1-5	TRBV4-3	-	TRBD1
TGTGCCAGCAGCCAAGTCCCGGGGGCCTACACTGAAGCTTTCTTT	CASSQVPGAYTEAFF	TRBJ1-1	TRBV14	-	-
TGCGCCAGCAGCCAAGAGGTATACGGAGGTCCCTACGAGCAGTACTTC	CASSQEVYGGPYEQYF	TRBJ2-7	TRBV4-3	-	-
TGTGCCAGCAGATTCTTGGGGGGTAGCAATCAGCCCCAGCATTTT	CASRFLGGSNQPQHF	TRBJ1-5	TRBV6-1	-	-
TGTGCCAGCAGTTCAACCAGGGGGCGTAGCGGGGATAAAGTCACCGGGGAGCTGTTTTTT	CASSSTRGRSGDKVTGELFF	TRBJ2-2	TRBV28	-	-
TGTGCCAGCAGTTCCCTATACCGGGACAGGGGGGAGGAGACCCAGTACTTC	CASSSLYRDRGEETQYF	TRBJ2-5	TRBV28	-	TRBD1
TGTGCCAGCAGCTTAGAAGTGGGAGGGCGGACAGATACGCAGTATTTT	CASSLEVGGRTDTQYF	TRBJ2-3	TRBV7-9	-	TRBD2
TGTGCCAGCAGTACGGGCCGACTAGGGCACAATGAGCAGTTCTTC	CASSTGRLGHNEQFF	TRBJ2-1	TRBV6-5	-	-
TGTGCCAGCAGTTATGCAGATACGCAGTATTTT	CASSYADTQYF	TRBJ2-3	TRBV14	-	-
TGTGCCAGCAGCTTGGGGAACTACGAGCAGTACTTC	CASSLGNYEQYF	TRBJ2-7	TRBV11-2	-	-
TGTGCCAGCAGTTCCAGGGGTTACACAGATACGCAGTATTTT	CASSSRGYTDTQYF	TRBJ2-3	TRBV6-6	-	-
TGTGCCAGCAGTACTAGCGGGATAGGAGATACGCAGTATTTT	CASSTSGIGDTQYF	TRBJ2-3	TRBV6-1	-	TRBD2
TGTGCCAGCAGCTTAGGGACAGGGGACTCCTACAATGAGCAGTTCTTC	CASSLGTGDSYNEQFF	TRBJ2-1	TRBV11-3	few	TRBD1
TGTGCCAGCAGCCCCCTTCCGGGAGAGACCCAGTACTTC	CASSPLPGETQYF	TRBJ2-5	TRBV5-4	-	-
TGTGCCAGCAGCCCGGACCGAAACACCGGGGAGCTGTTTTTT	CASSPDRNTGELFF	TRBJ2-2	TRBV9	few	-
TGTGCCAGCAGCTTAGGGCCGGGAACAGGGCAGGGAACCTTTGGGGCCAACGTCCTGACTTTC	CASSLGPGTGQGTFGANVLTF	TRBJ2-6	TRBV7-8	-	-
TGTGCCAGCAGCGTAGCTGGGACTAGCGTGAATGAGCAGTTCTTC	CASSVAGTSVNEQFF	TRBJ2-1	TRBV9	-	TRBD2
TGCGCCAGCAGCCAAGATCGACAGAATGGTGGCTATGGCTACACCTTC	CASSQDRQNGGYGYTF	TRBJ1-2	TRBV4-3	-	-
TGTGCCAGCAGCTTAAACAGGGACGAGCAGTACTTC	CASSLNRDEQYF	TRBJ2-7	TRBV7-9	-	-
TGTGCCATCAGACCAACGTTCTACTCTGGAAACACCATATATTTT	CAIRPTFYSGNTIYF	TRBJ1-3	TRBV10-3	-	-
TGTGCCAGCAGTGAAGGGCTAGCGGGATACGAGCAGTACTTC	CASSEGLAGYEQYF	TRBJ2-7	TRBV2	-	TRBD2